This entry lists 28 T cell receptor beta chains sequenced from one sample in a study of blood T cell repertoires in COVID-19. The table came from immunoSEQ multiplex PCR; TCRdb's copy has only in-frame clones and leaves some out. In the table there are some 180,000 clones, over 70% of which are singletons. The sequenced sample was peripheral blood. Receptor source: a man in his 60s with acute or convalescent COVID-19.

This clone was counted a single time. For the CDR3, the DNA is TGTGCCAGTAGTAAGCGCGGGGTAGCCTACGAGCAGTACTTC. This gives the protein CASSKRGVAYEQYF. The chain combines TRBV19 with TRBJ2-7; the D gene is possibly TRBD2 (6 bases). From germline, CDR1 is LNHDA and CDR2 SQIVND (reference sequence). CDR3 length equals 14 residues. V dropped 4 bases and J dropped 2 bases, with 12 bases sitting between them.

The chain has TRBV7-2 and TRBJ2-1; 12 bases agree with TRBD2. The CDR3 length is 15 residues. Trimming cost V 1 base and J 10 bases; bases outside gene matches: 5. The germline V gene has CDR1 SGHTA and CDR2 FQGNSA. The CDR3 DNA reads TGTGCCAGCAGCTTAGATACTAGCGGGGGGCGGGAGCAGTTCTTC. The encoded protein is CASSLDTSGGREQFF.

The CDR3 loop is CASSRAWNEQFF. DNA for the CDR3: TGTGCCAGCTCCAGGGCGTGGAATGAGCAGTTCTTC. V gene TRBV6-5 combines with J gene TRBJ2-1, with a tentative D call TRBD1 (5 bases). The CDR3 covers 12 residues. Trimming removed 8 bases at V and 7 bases at J, with 12 bases between. Looked up from germline, CDR1 is MNHEY and CDR2 is SVGAGI.

This rearrangement joins TRBV3-1 (or the pseudogene TRBV3-2) to TRBJ2-1; the match to TRBD2 covers 7 bases. V gave up 0 bases and J gave up 5 bases; unmatched junction bases: 7. Germline CDR1 reads LGHDT; CDR2 reads YNNKEL (reference sequence). The CDR3 sequence is 16 residues long. For the CDR3, the DNA is TGTGCCAGCAGCCAAGAACTGACTAGCCTAAACAATGAGCAGTTCTTC. Its translation is CASSQELTSLNNEQFF.

The CDR3 DNA sequence: TGTGCCAGCAGTTTTGACAGGGGAATTGATGCAGCTGAAGCTTTCTTT. Translated: CASSFDRGIDAAEAFF. The rearrangement uses TRBV2 and TRBJ1-1, with 8 bases matching TRBD1. CDR3 length: 16 amino acids. Germline V gene sequence: CDR1 SNHLY, CDR2 FYNNEI. V lost 5 bases, J lost 6 bases, and 14 bases stayed unmatched.

The chain combines TRBV6-5 with TRBJ2-7, with 11 bases that match TRBD2. The CDR3 consists of 13 residues. Trimming cost V 7 bases and J 3 bases; bases outside gene matches: 2. Germline CDR1 reads MNHEY; CDR2 reads SVGAGI. The CDR3 DNA sequence: TGTGCCAGCATAGCGGGAGGGGGCTACGAGCAGTACTTC. It codes for CASIAGGGYEQYF.

The chain links TRBV2 to TRBJ1-5; possible D gene TRBD1, 5 bases. Germline lookup yields CDR1 SNHLY and CDR2 FYNNEI. V dropped 10 bases and J dropped 4 bases, with 14 bases sitting between them. The CDR3 extends over 13 amino acids. CDR3 sequence (DNA): TGTGCCACCAACGCAGGGCGAAATCAGCCCCAGCATTTT. Protein product: CATNAGRNQPQHF. Complete variable domain (other parts from reference TRBV2 and TRBJ1-5): EPEVTQTPSHQVTQMGQEVILRCVPISNHLYFYWYRQILGQKVEFLVSFYNNEISEKSEIFDDQFSVERPDGSNFTLKIRSTKLEDSAMYFCATNAGRNQPQHFGDGTRLSIL.

The genes are TRBV5-1 and TRBJ2-1; 8 bases are shared with TRBD2. This CDR3 has 16 residues. Looked up from germline, CDR1 is SGHRS and CDR2 is YFSETQ. V trimming: 5 bases; J trimming: 9 bases; junction bases outside the gene matches: 16. Here the CDR3 reads CASREGSSGRTGEQFF. The CDR3 DNA is TGCGCCAGCAGAGAGGGGAGCAGCGGGAGAACCGGTGAGCAGTTCTTC.

The chain joins TRBV9 to TRBJ2-3; 8 bases align to TRBD2. The length of the CDR3 is 15 residues. Germline loops: CDR1 SGDLS, CDR2 YYNGEE. V shed 1 base and J 2 bases; nucleotides not matched to a gene: 3. The DNA of the CDR3 is TGTGCCAGCAGCGTATCGGGGGGGGCCACAGATACGCAGTATTTT. This codes for CASSVSGGATDTQYF.

This clone was detected once. The V gene is TRBV4-1, the J gene TRBJ2-1; 12 bases map to TRBD2. The CDR3 runs to 15 residues. The ends lost 6 bases at V and 10 bases at J; junction bases unmatched: 10. CDR1 and CDR2 from the germline V gene are MGHRA and YSYEKL. The CDR3 is CASSLVASGRGEQFF. The CDR3 DNA sequence: TGCGCCAGCAGTCTCGTCGCTAGCGGGAGGGGCGAGCAGTTCTTC.

The V gene is TRBV3-1 (or the pseudogene TRBV3-2), the J gene TRBJ2-7, with TRBD1 matching over 11 bases. Germline trimming cut 1 base from V and 3 bases from J; bases unmatched to any gene: 5. CDR3 size: 16 residues. Germline V gene sequence: CDR1 LGHDT, CDR2 YNNKEL (reference sequence). The CDR3 DNA follows: TGTGCCAGCAGCCAAGCGGGGACAGGGGGAGACTACGAGCAGTACTTC. Translation gives CASSQAGTGGDYEQYF.

The V and J genes are TRBV24-1 and TRBJ2-1, with 9 bases lining up with TRBD2. V gave up 3 bases and J gave up 2 bases; unmatched junction bases: 4. CDR3 length: 16 residues. Germline V gene sequence: CDR1 KGHDR, CDR2 SFDVKD. CDR3 bases: TGTGCCACCAGTGATGCCGGGACTAGCACCTACAATGAGCAGTTCTTC. Encoded protein: CATSDAGTSTYNEQFF.

The V gene is TRBV2, the J gene TRBJ1-2; perhaps TRBD1 as D (5 bases). V lost 2 bases, J lost 11 bases, and 9 bases lay in between. Germline CDR1 reads SNHLY; CDR2 reads FYNNEI. The CDR3 is made up of 11 amino acids. CDR3 sequence reads: CASSERGTYTF. The CDR3 bases are TGTGCCAGCAGTGAAAGGGGAACTTACACCTTC.

This clone was detected only a few times. The V call is TRBV4-1, the J call TRBJ1-5, with TRBD1 matching 9 bases. The CDR3 length is 15 residues. Germline trimming cut 1 base from V and 9 bases from J; bases unmatched to any gene: 7. Germline V gene lookup returns CDR1 MGHRA and CDR2 YSYEKL. The CDR3, as DNA: TGCGCCAGCAGCCAAGTCGGGACAGGGAGTCTGCCCCAGCATTTT. Translating gives CASSQVGTGSLPQHF.

The chain links TRBV4-1 to TRBJ1-2; 9 bases are a match to TRBD1. The V gene end was trimmed by 1 base and the J gene end by 2 bases; junction bases not matched to a gene: 2. The CDR3 is 15 amino acids. In germline, CDR1 is MGHRA, CDR2 YSYEKL. The CDR3 coding sequence is TGCGCCAGCAGCCAAGTGACAGGGGGGAACTATGGCTACACCTTC. This translates into CASSQVTGGNYGYTF.

This chain links TRBV11-3 with TRBJ2-1; the match to TRBD2 covers 11 bases. Per germline, CDR1 SGHNT and CDR2 YENEEA. J was trimmed by 7 bases and V by 1 base; bases with no gene match: 3. This CDR3 spans 15 amino acids. In nucleotides, the CDR3 is TGTGCCAGCAGCTTAGCTCCTAGCGGGGGGAATGAGCAGTTCTTC. Protein sequence: CASSLAPSGGNEQFF.

This chain uses TRBV6-9 with TRBJ1-3; possible D gene TRBD1, 5 bases. The CDR3 runs 14 residues. The ends were cut back, 2 bases at V and 3 bases at J, with 8 bases in the middle. CDR1 MNHGY and CDR2 SVAAGI come from the germline V gene. The CDR3, as DNA: TGTGCCAGCAGTTATACTCAGGGTGGAAACACCATATATTTT. Its translation is CASSYTQGGNTIYF.

The genes are TRBV6-2 or TRBV6-3 and TRBJ2-1; 10 bases map to TRBD1. Germline V gene lookup returns CDR1 MNHEY and CDR2 SVGEGT. The CDR3 is 17 amino acids. The V gene end was trimmed by 2 bases and the J gene end by 1 base; junction bases not matched to a gene: 5. CDR3 in DNA: TGTGCCAGCAGTTACCGTTGGACAGGGGGTTCCTACAATGAGCAGTTCTTC. Its protein product is CASSYRWTGGSYNEQFF.

The CDR3 is CASSQALNEQFF. CDR3 sequence (DNA): TGTGCCAGCAGCCAGGCCCTAAATGAGCAGTTCTTC. V gene TRBV7-3 combines with J gene TRBJ2-1; D not resolved. CDR1 is SGHTA and CDR2 is FQGTGA in the germline V gene. V lost 5 bases to trimming and J lost 7 bases, with 9 bases between them. The CDR3 extends over 12 amino acids.

The V call is TRBV29-1, the J call TRBJ1-4, with 7 positions matching TRBD1. Trimming at V came to 4 bases and at J to 8 bases, leaving 4 bases not matched to a gene. CDR3 length: 12 residues. Per germline, CDR1 SQVTM and CDR2 ANQGSEA. The CDR3 reads CSVAGQNEKLFF. CDR3 sequence (DNA): TGCAGCGTTGCGGGACAGAACGAAAAACTGTTTTTT.

The chain links TRBV27 to TRBJ2-3, with 11 bases matching TRBD2. The J segment lost 2 bases and the V segment lost 1 base, leaving 14 bases of the junction unmatched. CDR1 and CDR2 from the germline V gene are MNHEY and SMNVEV (reference sequence). CDR3 length: 20 residues. CDR3 bases: TGTGCCAGCAGTTTATATTCCGGGCTAGCGGGGGGCCCGAACACAGATACGCAGTATTTT. Translating it yields CASSLYSGLAGGPNTDTQYF.

The chain employs TRBV2 and TRBJ1-2, with a tentative D call TRBD1 (6 bases). The CDR3 consists of 14 residues. V shed 3 bases and J shed 2 bases, with 10 bases lying between them. Germline V CDR1 and CDR2: SNHLY, FYNNEI. The CDR3 reads CASSEEQGNYGYTF. The CDR3 DNA is TGTGCCAGCAGTGAGGAACAGGGCAACTATGGCTACACCTTC. The whole variable domain, remainder taken from reference TRBV2 and TRBJ1-2, is EPEVTQTPSHQVTQMGQEVILRCVPISNHLYFYWYRQILGQKVEFLVSFYNNEISEKSEIFDDQFSVERPDGSNFTLKIRSTKLEDSAMYFCASSEEQGNYGYTFGSGTRLTVV.

The chain combines TRBV5-1 with TRBJ2-7; TRBD1 aligns across 8 bases. The germline V gene has CDR1 SGHRS and CDR2 YFSETQ. The CDR3 consists of 15 residues. Trimming cost V 0 bases and J 5 bases; bases outside gene matches: 7. This CDR3 reads CASSLEGRGPDEQYF. CDR3 DNA sequence: TGCGCCAGCAGCTTGGAGGGCAGGGGGCCCGACGAGCAGTACTTC. Full variable domain (outside the CDR3, taken from reference TRBV5-1 and TRBJ2-7): KAGVTQTPRYLIKTRGQQVTLSCSPISGHRSVSWYQQTPGQGLQFLFEYFSETQRNKGNFPGRFSGRQFSNSRSEMNVSTLELGDSALYLCASSLEGRGPDEQYFGPGTRLTVT.

The chain is built from TRBV29-1 and TRBJ1-3; D is undetermined. The germline CDR1 and CDR2 sequences are SQVTM and ANQGSEA. The V and J ends lost 0 bases and 1 base respectively, with 10 bases between them. The CDR3 consists of 15 residues. The CDR3 coding sequence is TGCAGCGTTGAAGAGGGCAGATCGTCTGGAAACACCATATATTTT. It yields the protein CSVEEGRSSGNTIYF.

The chain has TRBV5-6 and TRBJ2-3, with D perhaps matching TRBD2 (6 bases). Germline CDR1 reads SGHDT; CDR2 reads YYEEEE. Trimming stripped 4 bases from V and 3 bases from J, with 15 bases between. The CDR3 covers 15 residues. CDR3 protein: CASSPVGSGTDTQYF. CDR3 coding DNA: TGTGCCAGCAGCCCCGTTGGTAGCGGAACAGATACGCAGTATTTT.

The chain employs TRBV9 and TRBJ1-1; TRBD1 matches 8 bases. The CDR3 covers 15 residues. Trimming took 3 bases from V and 4 from J; bases not matched to a gene: 8. CDR1 and CDR2 (germline): SGDLS, YYNGEE. Written as DNA, the CDR3 is TGTGCCAGCAGCGGGCCGGACAGGGAGGGCACTGAAGCTTTCTTT. Encoded protein: CASSGPDREGTEAFF.

Worth noting for this clone: Other DNA sequences in the sample encode the same CDR3. The chain uses TRBV6-5 and TRBJ2-3; TRBD2 matches at 8 bases. CDR1 and CDR2 from the germline V gene are MNHEY and SVGAGI. The CDR3 covers 16 residues. J was trimmed by 6 bases and V by 0 bases; bases with no gene match: 8. The CDR3 reads CASSYSPGGPGDTQYF. The CDR3 bases are TGTGCCAGCAGTTACTCGCCGGGAGGGCCGGGGGATACGCAGTATTTT.

This chain uses TRBV6-1 with TRBJ1-2; 8 bases line up with TRBD1. Germline lookup yields CDR1 MNHNS and CDR2 SASEGT. The CDR3 loop spans 14 amino acids. Trimming removed 2 bases from V and 2 bases from J; junction bases left unmatched: 1. This CDR3 reads CASSEQGANYGYTF. For the CDR3, the DNA is TGTGCCAGCAGTGAACAGGGGGCCAACTATGGCTACACCTTC.